This T cell receptor (beta chain) was observed in a study of T cells in localized non-small cell lung cancer (dated by TCRdb to 2019 to 2021). Regarding the study in general: Comparing tumors with uninvolved tumor-adjacent lungs, the study looked at the T cell repertoires of 236 patients with early-stage NSCLC. NSCLC patients had a mean age of around 70 years, and fewer than 150 were male and over 85 female. All 240 or so NSCLC patients in the cohort were treatment-naive and had localized lung tumors that were resected.

CDR1 and CDR2 were assigned from the germline V gene (reference sequence) as MNHEY and SMNVEV. The CDR3 runs 13 residues from the cysteine to the phenylalanine. This entry keeps only the CDR3 DNA: 39 bases, framed from base 1. V is pared back by 6 bases and J by 7 bases, with 15 bases lying between the germline termini. At diagnosis, tumor, uninvolved tumor-adjacent lung and peripheral blood were collected and then preserved as a mix of FFPE and fresh-frozen material. For TCR repertoire profiling, blood samples were analyzed in the form of peripheral blood mononuclear cells. What the research found in general, with its limitations: Higher T cell density in blood was associated with longer overall survival, whereas higher clonality in adjacent lung was associated with shorter survival. Because the study design was exploratory, TCR variables were selected using unadjusted p-values without false-discovery rate correction. A median of 57 of the top 100 tumor clones were detected in paired uninvolved adjacent lung, and approximately 28 of these tumor clones were also found among the top 100 clones of the paired uninvolved adjacent lung. Because multi-region sequencing of the tumors was not done, intratumor heterogeneity could not be ruled out. Uninvolved tumor-adjacent lung showed the highest T cell clonality, higher than tumor, which suggests more focused antigenic responses in the uninvolved tumor-adjacent lung.

For this clone: The specificity of this receptor is unknown. No qualities accompany the bases; no much larger clone lies one base away.

The immunoSEQ Assay was used to sequence TCR beta CDR3 regions from DNA. In the source study's methods: To compute T cell density, TCR beta template counts were normalized to usable DNA, which was estimated by amplifying housekeeping genes. The preseqR package was used to estimate richness by extrapolating to 400,000 templates for PBMC samples and to 120,000 templates for tissue samples. Clonality was defined by subtracting Pielou's evenness from one. Tissue-enriched TCRs were identified through differential abundance testing performed on productive amino-acid clonotypes, with a minimum total count of 5 and an alpha of 0.1. The Jaccard Index and the Morisita Overlap Index were used to quantify repertoire overlap between compartments. TCR beta CDR3s were clustered by GLIPH together with public tetramer-defined viral CDR3s, and at least three viral sequences plus V-gene enrichment were required for viral motifs. The clones in this table, taken by TCRdb from immuneACCESS, are in-frame only. Not every clone is retained; where verified, under half of the shortfall comes from an unresolved V gene, and the cause of the rest is unknown. That table gives V, J and clone size, and the DNA gave D and trimming. This sample gives 70,000 to 100,000 clones in total; approximately 90% of them show up just once. The ten largest clones represent 4.1% of the sample.

This sequence originates from a woman aged 35 to 75 with stage II squamous cell lung carcinoma. The sample consisted of PBMCs, taken before any cancer treatment. The sequence joins TRBV27 to TRBJ1-2; the D gene is perhaps TRBD1, on 5 matching bases. The CDR3: CASSRTPAAGYTF. The DNA sequence reads TGTGCCAGCAGCCGGACACCCGCGGCTGGCTACACCTTC.